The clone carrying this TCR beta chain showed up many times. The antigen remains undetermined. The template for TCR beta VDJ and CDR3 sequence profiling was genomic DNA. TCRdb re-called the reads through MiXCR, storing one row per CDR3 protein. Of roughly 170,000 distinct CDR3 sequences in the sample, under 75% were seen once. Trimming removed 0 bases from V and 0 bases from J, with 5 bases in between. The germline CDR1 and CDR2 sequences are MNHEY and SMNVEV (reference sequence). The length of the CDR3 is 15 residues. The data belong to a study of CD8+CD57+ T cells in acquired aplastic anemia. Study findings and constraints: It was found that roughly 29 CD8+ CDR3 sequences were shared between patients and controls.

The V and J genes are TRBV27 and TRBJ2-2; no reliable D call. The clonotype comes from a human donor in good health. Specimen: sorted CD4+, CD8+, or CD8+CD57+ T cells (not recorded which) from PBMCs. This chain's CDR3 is CASSLSQTNTGELFF. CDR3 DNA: TGTGCCAGCAGTTTATCACAAACGAACACCGGGGAGCTGTTTTTT.